Listed below are T cell receptor beta chains from one sample, sequenced in a study of T-cell reconstitution after alpha-beta-depleted transplantation in children. TCRdb called the PCR reads again in MiXCR, with one record for every CDR3 protein. The sample yields about 300,000 distinct CDR3 sequences, roughly 7.8% seen once. This specimen consisted of peripheral blood, obtained 360 days after TCRalphabeta/CD19-depleted stem cell transplant. The source is a female patient aged 2-10 years who had a stem cell transplant for Fanconi anemia, so the T cells may come from the graft donor. Each CDR3 is given with its conserved first and last residue. Each record gives: clone size, V gene, D gene, J gene, CDR3 DNA, CDR3 protein. The D gene is left open where the match is weak. Expanded clones are given a class, and other clones once, few, many or no size at all.

many,TRBV9,-,TRBJ2-1,TGTGCCAGCAGCGTAGGCGGGTTGCCGAAGTTCTTC,CASSVGGLPKFF
-,TRBV6-2/TRBV6-3,-,TRBJ2-7,TGTGCCAGCAGTTATTCGGGGGGCGGTTCCTACGAGCAGTACTTC,CASSYSGGGSYEQYF
many,TRBV20-1,-,TRBJ1-4,TGCAGTGCTAGAGATTCGCGGCGATTGGACGAAAAACTGTTTTTT,CSARDSRRLDEKLFF
many,TRBV29-1,-,TRBJ1-2,TGCAGCGTTGACAGGCTTAACTATGGCTACACCTTC,CSVDRLNYGYTF
-,TRBV4-1,TRBD1,TRBJ1-2,TGCGCCAGCAGCCAAGTTAGGACAGGGAGCTATGGCTACACCTTC,CASSQVRTGSYGYTF
few,TRBV6-5,-,TRBJ2-1,TGTGCCAGCAGCCGTAGTTCCGGGACGGGTGAATCCAATGAGCAGTTCTTC,CASSRSSGTGESNEQFF
few,TRBV6-1,-,TRBJ1-2,TGTGCCAGCAGCCCGCTCGAGGGAAAGGGCTATGGCTACACCTTC,CASSPLEGKGYGYTF
few,TRBV5-5,-,TRBJ2-1,TGTGCCAGCAGCAAAACAGGGTTCTCCTACAATGAGCAGTTCTTC,CASSKTGFSYNEQFF
few,TRBV2,-,TRBJ2-1,TGTGCCAGCAGTGTAGGAGCCTATGAGCAGTTCTTC,CASSVGAYEQFF
many,TRBV7-2,TRBD2,TRBJ2-7,TGTGCCAGCAGCCCGACTAGCCTAGGTTACTACGAGCAGTACTTC,CASSPTSLGYYEQYF
few,TRBV2,-,TRBJ2-3,TGTGCCACCAGCGGACTAACTAGCACAGATACGCAGTATTTT,CATSGLTSTDTQYF
few,TRBV7-7,-,TRBJ2-5,TGTGCTAGCAGCTTAGGAGTTGCGGGGACCCAGTACTTC,CASSLGVAGTQYF